Presented here are 10 T cell receptor beta chains from one specimen sequenced in a study of blood T cell repertoires in COVID-19. Generated by immunoSEQ multiplex PCR, the TCRdb table keeps only in-frame clones and is missing some. Seen here are under 250,000 clones, 82% observed once, and the top ten hold about 5%. The sequenced sample consisted of peripheral blood. The receptors derive from a woman aged 70 to 79 with COVID-19, enrolled during active disease.

J is TRBJ1-5 and V is TRBV24-1; D may be TRBD1 (5 bases). The CDR3 totals 13 residues. V lost 3 bases to trimming and J lost 9 bases, with 11 bases between them. Germline CDR1 and CDR2: KGHDR and SFDVKD. The CDR3 loop is CATSDRTDRPQHF. The CDR3 DNA reads as TGTGCCACCAGTGATCGGACCGACAGGCCCCAGCATTTT.

The chain has TRBV6-2 or TRBV6-3 and TRBJ2-3, with a weak D call TRBD2 (6 bases). V lost 5 bases, J lost 0 bases, and 12 bases lay in between. The CDR3 is 15 amino acids. Germline V gene sequence: CDR1 MNHEY, CDR2 SVGEGT. CDR3 protein: CASSHPGLSTDTQYF. The CDR3, as DNA: TGTGCCAGCAGTCATCCGGGACTCAGCACAGATACGCAGTATTTT.

This clone was detected a few times. V gene TRBV6-5 combines with J gene TRBJ2-4; 9 bases agree with TRBD1. V was pared by 2 bases and J by 4 bases, with 6 bases of the junction left unmatched. The length of the CDR3 is 16 residues. The germline V gene encodes CDR1 MNHEY and CDR2 SVGAGI. The CDR3 DNA sequence: TGTGCCAGCAGTTACCGGGGACAGGGAGCGAAAAACATTCAGTACTTC. Encoded protein: CASSYRGQGAKNIQYF.

This clone appeared a single time. J is TRBJ2-1 and V is TRBV11-2; possibly TRBD2 for D (6 bases). The ends were cut back, 4 bases at V and 10 bases at J, with 20 bases in the middle. Germline CDR1 reads SGHAT; CDR2 reads FQNNGV. The CDR3 is 15 amino acids. This chain's CDR3 is CASSSPGTAAPEQFF. The CDR3 bases are TGTGCCAGCAGCTCTCCCGGGACTGCGGCGCCGGAGCAGTTCTTC.

The chain has TRBV10-3 and TRBJ2-1, with 11 bases lining up with TRBD2. The length of the CDR3 is 19 residues. The V gene's germline CDR1 is ENHRY and CDR2 SYGVKD. V trimming: 4 bases; J trimming: 3 bases; junction bases outside the gene matches: 14. The DNA of the CDR3 is TGTGCCATCAGTGGGGGTGGGCTAGCGGGAGGATTAATCTACAATGAGCAGTTCTTC. Protein sequence: CAISGGGLAGGLIYNEQFF.

The chain employs TRBV20-1 and TRBJ2-3; 9 positions match TRBD2. V dropped 3 bases and J dropped 3; count of bases not matched to a gene: 4. The CDR3 consists of 14 residues. Germline V lookup: CDR1 DFQATT, CDR2 SNEGSKA (reference sequence). CDR3 sequence: CSASVTSGTDTQYF. CDR3 DNA sequence: TGCAGTGCTAGTGTAACTAGCGGGACAGATACGCAGTATTTT.

CDR3 loop: CASSLGPPGADGNQPQHF. In nucleotides, the CDR3 is TGTGCCAGCAGTTTAGGCCCCCCAGGGGCTGATGGCAATCAGCCCCAGCATTTT. The chain joins TRBV27 to TRBJ1-5, with D maybe TRBD1 (6 bases). The V gene's germline CDR1 is MNHEY and CDR2 SMNVEV (reference sequence). The CDR3 covers 18 residues. Deletions cut 2 bases from V and 2 bases from J, with 19 bases between.

This chain connects TRBV6-2 or TRBV6-3 to TRBJ2-2; 7 positions agree with TRBD2. The CDR3 consists of 15 residues. Germline values: CDR1 MNHEY, CDR2 SVGEGT. Losses at the gene ends were 4 bases for V and 1 base for J; bases not matched to a gene: 3. This CDR3 is CASSSSGVNTGELFF. The CDR3 nucleotides read TGTGCCAGCAGTTCCAGCGGGGTGAACACCGGGGAGCTGTTTTTT.

V is TRBV6-7 and J is TRBJ1-4; D not resolved. TRBV6-7 is an ORF, and what it does is uncertain. Trimming left V 0 bases short and J 0 bases short, with 14 bases between. The CDR3 is made up of 18 amino acids. The chain's CDR3 is CASSYSNPDSSTNEKLFF. CDR3 bases: TGTGCCAGCAGTTACTCGAACCCGGACTCATCAACTAATGAAAAACTGTTTTTT.

This clone was recorded once. The chain has TRBV11-2 and TRBJ1-3; D gene uncertain. Between the trimmed V and J ends, which lost 9 bases and 0 bases, there was a span of 15 bases. CDR3 length: 15 amino acids. From germline, CDR1 is SGHAT and CDR2 FQNNGV. As DNA, the CDR3 is TGTGCCAGTACCTCCGGGTTAAGCTCTGGAAACACCATATATTTT. The encoded protein is CASTSGLSSGNTIYF.